This passage covers 2 T cell receptor beta chains from one sample sequenced in a study of shared clonotypes between healthy human individuals. Data came from immunoSEQ multiplex PCR; TCRdb stores just in-frame clones and leaves some out. The sample includes fewer than 1.6 million clones, 98% to 99% seen only once; the top ten take about 0.34%. The material sequenced was naive CD4+ T cells sorted from blood. As to subset: CD45RA+ positively selected. The receptors come from a man aged 30 to 39 in good health.

The V call is TRBV18, the J call TRBJ2-1; D unresolved. The CDR3 contains 13 residues. The germline V gene encodes CDR1 KGHSH and CDR2 LQKENI. The V and J ends lost 3 bases and 8 bases respectively, with 11 bases between them. As DNA, the CDR3 is TGTGCCAGCTCACCCAGACCTGTGGATGAGCAGTTCTTC. This encodes CASSPRPVDEQFF. Drawing the rest from reference TRBV18 and TRBJ2-1, the complete variable domain is NAGVMQNPRHLVRRRGQEARLRCSPMKGHSHVYWYRQLPEEGLKFMVYLQKENIIDESGMPKERFSAEFPKEGPSILRIQQVVRGDSAAYFCASSPRPVDEQFFGPGTRLTVL.

The rearrangement joins TRBV6-5 to TRBJ1-2, with 7 bases fitting TRBD1. This CDR3 has 14 residues. V lost 8 bases and J lost 4; bases outside the gene matches: 10. Germline values: CDR1 MNHEY, CDR2 SVGAGI. DNA for the CDR3: TGTGCCAGCCGGGACAGCTTTTTAGGCTATGGCTACACCTTC. This sequence encodes CASRDSFLGYGYTF.